This record concerns one TCR beta chain sequence. These data are taken from a study of blood T cell repertoires in COVID-19. For the study at large: Spain, Italy and the United States supplied samples that represented acute and convalescent COVID-19. T cells, B-cell-depleted T cells, or PBMCs provided the cDNA or gDNA that served as material.

In the authors' methods: How many nucleated cells were present was estimated from reference gene primer amplification. This table comes from immunoSEQ multiplex PCR, and its TCRdb copy is limited to in-frame clones, with some not included. V and J calls and clone size are copied from that table; D and trimming were computed from the DNA. Here the sample spans roughly 260,000 clones, around nine tenths being singletons. Trimming cost V 1 base and J 3 bases; bases outside gene matches: 5. This CDR3 contains 15 residues. Germline CDR1 is LGHDT and CDR2 is YNNKEL (reference sequence). The sequenced sample was peripheral blood. The chain is built from TRBV3-1 (or the pseudogene TRBV3-2) and TRBJ1-2; 7 nucleotides agree with TRBD1. This TCR was recovered from a man between 40 and 49 years old who had recovered from COVID-19. The CDR3 loop is CASSQGTGAHYGYTF. CDR3 in DNA: TGTGCCAGCAGCCAAGGCACAGGGGCTCACTATGGCTACACCTTC.